This T cell receptor beta chain is from a study of cytomegalovirus exposure and HLA in healthy donors. The CDR3 runs to 15 residues. V trimming: 0 bases; J trimming: 3 bases; junction bases outside the gene matches: 4. Germline V lookup: CDR1 SGHRS, CDR2 YFSETQ. These donors were members of the roughly 120-subject validation cohort, a group separate from the approximately 640-subject first cohort. In regard to this clone: Its matching antigen is unknown.

Sequencing used immunoSEQ multiplex PCR; TCRdb keeps in-frame clones, though not all of them. Of more than 110,000 clones listed, around 90% are singletons. Study-wide points: Among TCR beta chains, those listed as cytomegalovirus-associated numbered around 180. Reportedly, cytomegalovirus status was diagnosed with high sensitivity and specificity. In vitro, a few CMV-associated chains proved specific for CMV antigens.

This sequence was found in a woman aged 18-30 years in good health and CMV-seropositive. Sequencing was done on a sample of PBMCs. V and J are TRBV5-1 and TRBJ2-3, with 7 bases identical to TRBD2. CDR3 sequence reads: CASSLGASGTDTQYF. As DNA, the CDR3 is TGCGCCAGCAGCTTGGGGGCTAGCGGAACAGATACGCAGTATTTT.